This T cell receptor (beta chain) was sequenced for a study of T cells in Graves' hyperthyroidism and ophthalmopathy. The study's findings and limits: Before onset, by a median of 6.5 months, the model predicted ophthalmopathy. Expanded thyroid clonotypes (above 0.001) were mostly also found in blood. Stable hyperthyroidism was separated from ophthalmopathy by a model based on 13 V-J features.

With V trimmed by 7 bases and J by 1 base, 5 bases remained unmatched. This CDR3 is built from 14 residues. CDR1 is SNHLY and CDR2 is FYNNEI in the germline V gene. This clonotype was counted many times. The antigen is undetermined. RNA transcripts were the template for amplifying TCR beta CDR3 regions. A first-round RT-PCR of the TCR CDR3 used the HTBI primer set. TCRdb redid the calling of the multiplex PCR reads with MiXCR, one entry per CDR3 protein. The data contain hundreds of thousands of distinct CDR3 sequences, 14% of them singletons. The PBMCs were taken from over 9.5 ml of fresh peripheral blood.

Sequencing used blood. This sequence joins TRBV2 and TRBJ1-1, with 8 bases identical to TRBD1. The clonotype was recovered from a woman between 45 and 65 years old with Graves' ophthalmopathy. The CDR3 sequence is CASTDRGWNTEAFF. The CDR3 region has the DNA TGTGCCAGCACCGACAGGGGCTGGAACACTGAAGCTTTCTTT.